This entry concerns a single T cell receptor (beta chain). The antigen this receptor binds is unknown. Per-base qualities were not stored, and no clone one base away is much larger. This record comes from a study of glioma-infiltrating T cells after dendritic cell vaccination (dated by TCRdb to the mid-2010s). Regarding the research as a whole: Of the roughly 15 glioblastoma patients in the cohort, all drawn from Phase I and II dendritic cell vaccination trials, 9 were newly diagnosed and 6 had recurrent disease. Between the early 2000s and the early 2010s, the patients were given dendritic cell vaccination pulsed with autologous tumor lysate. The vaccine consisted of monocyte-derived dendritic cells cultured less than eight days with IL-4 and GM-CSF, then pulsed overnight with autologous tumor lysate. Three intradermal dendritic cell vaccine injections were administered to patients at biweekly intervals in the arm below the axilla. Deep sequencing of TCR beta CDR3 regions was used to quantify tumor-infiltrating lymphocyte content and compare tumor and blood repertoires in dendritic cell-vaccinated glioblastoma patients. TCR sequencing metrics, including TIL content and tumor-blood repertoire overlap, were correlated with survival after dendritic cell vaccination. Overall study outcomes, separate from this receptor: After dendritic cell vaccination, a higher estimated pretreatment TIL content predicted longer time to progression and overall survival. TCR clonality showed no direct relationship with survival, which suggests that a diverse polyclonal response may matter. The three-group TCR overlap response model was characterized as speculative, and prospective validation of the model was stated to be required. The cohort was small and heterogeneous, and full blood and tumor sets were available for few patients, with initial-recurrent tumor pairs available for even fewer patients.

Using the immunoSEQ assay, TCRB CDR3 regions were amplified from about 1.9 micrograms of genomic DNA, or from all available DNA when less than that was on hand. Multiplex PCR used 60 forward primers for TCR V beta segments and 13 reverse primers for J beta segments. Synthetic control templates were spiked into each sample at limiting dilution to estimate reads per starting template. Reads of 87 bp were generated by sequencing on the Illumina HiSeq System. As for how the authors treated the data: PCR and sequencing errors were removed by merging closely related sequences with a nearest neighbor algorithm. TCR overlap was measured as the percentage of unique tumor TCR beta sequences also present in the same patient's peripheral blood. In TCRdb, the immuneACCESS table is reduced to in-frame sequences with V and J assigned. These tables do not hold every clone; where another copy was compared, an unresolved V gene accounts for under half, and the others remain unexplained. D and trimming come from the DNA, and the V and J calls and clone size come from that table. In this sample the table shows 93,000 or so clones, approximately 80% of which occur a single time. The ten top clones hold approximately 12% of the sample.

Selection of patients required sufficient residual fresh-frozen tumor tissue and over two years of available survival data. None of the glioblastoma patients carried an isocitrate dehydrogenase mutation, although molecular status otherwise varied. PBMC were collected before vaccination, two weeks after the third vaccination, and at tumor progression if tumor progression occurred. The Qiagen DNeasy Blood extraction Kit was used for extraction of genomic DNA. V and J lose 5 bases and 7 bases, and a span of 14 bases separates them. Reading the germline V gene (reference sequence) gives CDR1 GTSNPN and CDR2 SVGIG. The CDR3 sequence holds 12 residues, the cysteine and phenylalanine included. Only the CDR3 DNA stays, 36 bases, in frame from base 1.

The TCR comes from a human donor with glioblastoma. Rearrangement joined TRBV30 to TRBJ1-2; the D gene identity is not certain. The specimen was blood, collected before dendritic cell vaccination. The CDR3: CAWQIPRGGYTF. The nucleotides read TGTGCCTGGCAAATCCCCCGGGGTGGCTACACCTTC.